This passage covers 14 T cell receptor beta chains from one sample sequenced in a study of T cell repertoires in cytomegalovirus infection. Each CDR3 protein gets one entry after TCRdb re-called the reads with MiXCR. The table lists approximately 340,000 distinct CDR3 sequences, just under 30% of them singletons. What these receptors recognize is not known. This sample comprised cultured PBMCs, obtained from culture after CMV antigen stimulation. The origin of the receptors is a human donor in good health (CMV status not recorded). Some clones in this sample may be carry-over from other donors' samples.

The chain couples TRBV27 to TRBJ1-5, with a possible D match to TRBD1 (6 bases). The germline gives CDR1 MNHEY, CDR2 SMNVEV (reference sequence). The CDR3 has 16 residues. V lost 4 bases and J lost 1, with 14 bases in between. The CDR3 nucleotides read TGTGCCAGCAGTTCGAGCTCAGGGGAGAGCAATCAGCCCCAGCATTTT. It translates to CASSSSSGESNQPQHF.

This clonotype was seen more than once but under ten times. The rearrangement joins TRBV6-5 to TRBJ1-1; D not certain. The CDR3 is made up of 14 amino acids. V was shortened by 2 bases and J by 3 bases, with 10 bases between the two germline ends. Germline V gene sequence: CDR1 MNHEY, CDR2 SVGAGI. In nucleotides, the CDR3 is TGTGCCAGCAGTTACAAGGGAGGCTACACTGAAGCTTTCTTT. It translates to CASSYKGGYTEAFF.

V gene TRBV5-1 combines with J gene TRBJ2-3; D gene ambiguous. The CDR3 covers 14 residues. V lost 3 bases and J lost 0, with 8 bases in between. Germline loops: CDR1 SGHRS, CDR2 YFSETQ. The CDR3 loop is CASSSAPSTDTQYF. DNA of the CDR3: TGCGCCAGCAGCTCCGCCCCTAGCACAGATACGCAGTATTTT.

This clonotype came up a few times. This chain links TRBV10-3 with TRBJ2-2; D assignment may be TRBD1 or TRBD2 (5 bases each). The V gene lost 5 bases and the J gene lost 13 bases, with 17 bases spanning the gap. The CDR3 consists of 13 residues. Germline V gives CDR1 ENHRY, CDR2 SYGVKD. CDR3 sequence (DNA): TGTGCCATCAGTCCCGGGACGGATGGTGGGCTGTTTTTT. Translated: CAISPGTDGGLFF.

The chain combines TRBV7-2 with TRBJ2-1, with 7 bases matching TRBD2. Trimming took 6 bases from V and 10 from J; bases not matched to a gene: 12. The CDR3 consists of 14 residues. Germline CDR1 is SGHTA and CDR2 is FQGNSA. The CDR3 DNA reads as TGTGCCAGCAGTCCCGGACTAGGGCTAGGGGAGCAGTTCTTC. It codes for CASSPGLGLGEQFF.

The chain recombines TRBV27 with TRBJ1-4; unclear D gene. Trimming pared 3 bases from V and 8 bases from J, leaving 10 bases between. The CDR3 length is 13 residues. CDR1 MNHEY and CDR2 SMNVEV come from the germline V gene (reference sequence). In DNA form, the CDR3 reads TGTGCCAGCAGTTTGTCGGGCGCGGAAAAACTGTTTTTT. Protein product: CASSLSGAEKLFF.

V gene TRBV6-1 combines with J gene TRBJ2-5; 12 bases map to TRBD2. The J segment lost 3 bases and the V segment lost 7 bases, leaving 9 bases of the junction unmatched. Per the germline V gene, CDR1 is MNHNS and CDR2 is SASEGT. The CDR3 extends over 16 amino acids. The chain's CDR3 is CASTSSTSGGKETQYF. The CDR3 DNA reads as TGTGCCAGCACCTCTTCTACTAGCGGGGGGAAAGAGACCCAGTACTTC.

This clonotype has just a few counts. CDR3 sequence (DNA): TGTGCCAGCAGCTCAAGGGGACAGGGCAACCAAGAGACCCAGTACTTC. Residues: CASSSRGQGNQETQYF. The rearrangement uses TRBV7-9 and TRBJ2-5; 9 positions agree with TRBD1. Germline V gene sequence: CDR1 SEHNR, CDR2 FQNEAQ (reference sequence). There are 16 residues in the CDR3. The V gene end was trimmed by 4 bases and the J gene end by 0 bases; junction bases not matched to a gene: 6.

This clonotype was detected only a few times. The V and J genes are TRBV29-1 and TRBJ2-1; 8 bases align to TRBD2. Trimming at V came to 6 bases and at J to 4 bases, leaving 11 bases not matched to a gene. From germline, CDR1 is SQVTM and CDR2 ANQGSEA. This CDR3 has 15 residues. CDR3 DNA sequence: TGCAGCGTCGGTACCGGGACTAGTAATTACAATGAGCAGTTCTTC. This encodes CSVGTGTSNYNEQFF.

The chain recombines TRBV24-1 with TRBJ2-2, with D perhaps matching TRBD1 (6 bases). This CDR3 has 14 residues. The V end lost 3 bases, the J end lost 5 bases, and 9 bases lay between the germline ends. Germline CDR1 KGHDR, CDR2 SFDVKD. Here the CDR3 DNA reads TGTGCCACCAGTGATCCCCAGGGGACCGGGGAGCTGTTTTTT. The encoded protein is CATSDPQGTGELFF.

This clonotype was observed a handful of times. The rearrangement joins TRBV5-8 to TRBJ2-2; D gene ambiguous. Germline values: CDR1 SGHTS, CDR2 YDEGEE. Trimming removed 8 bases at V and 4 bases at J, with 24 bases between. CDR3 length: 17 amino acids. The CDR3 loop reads CARSKGQRVWGTGELFF. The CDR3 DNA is TGTGCCAGAAGTAAAGGGCAAAGAGTTTGGGGCACCGGGGAGCTGTTTTTT.

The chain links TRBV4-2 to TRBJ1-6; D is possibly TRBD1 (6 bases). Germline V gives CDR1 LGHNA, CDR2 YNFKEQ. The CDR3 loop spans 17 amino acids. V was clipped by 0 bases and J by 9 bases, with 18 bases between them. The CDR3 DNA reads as TGTGCCAGCAGCCAAGAGGGAGGGTGGGGGCGCGTTTCACCCCTCCACTTT. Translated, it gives CASSQEGGWGRVSPLHF.

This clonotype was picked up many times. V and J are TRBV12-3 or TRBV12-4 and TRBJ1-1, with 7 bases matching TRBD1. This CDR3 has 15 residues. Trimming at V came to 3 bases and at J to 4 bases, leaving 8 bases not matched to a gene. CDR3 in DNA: TGTGCCAGCAGTTTCATTCAGGGGGAGGCCACTGAAGCTTTCTTT. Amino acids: CASSFIQGEATEAFF.

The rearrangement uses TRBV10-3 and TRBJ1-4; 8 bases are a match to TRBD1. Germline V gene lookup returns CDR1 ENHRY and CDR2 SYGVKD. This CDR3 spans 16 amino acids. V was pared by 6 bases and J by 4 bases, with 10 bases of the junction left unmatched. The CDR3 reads CAIRPGTGDLNEKLFF. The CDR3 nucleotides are TGTGCCATCAGACCCGGGACAGGCGACCTTAATGAAAAACTGTTTTTT.